This paragraph reports one TCR beta chain. Its antigen is currently unknown. The sample originates from a study of T cell responses to AZD1222 COVID-19 vaccine. Across the study: Combined were second doses at about 4 or about 12 weeks.

The CDR3 is made up of 17 amino acids. With 2 bases removed from V and 0 bases from J, the gap between germline ends came to 17 bases. Germline loops: CDR1 MNHEY, CDR2 SMNVEV (reference sequence). Study-wide results and caveats: Baseline seropositives among AZD1222 recipients totaled only five to seven. White British people made up most donors, females outnumbered males, and clonal diversity was possibly underestimated. Among vaccine-associated CD4 TCRs, coverage spanned spike, with dominance at 160-218 and 743-854.

The table came from immunoSEQ multiplex PCR; TCRdb's copy has only in-frame clones and leaves some out. Of around 150,000 clones listed, around nine tenths are singletons. This TCR came from an adult in good health. The sequences come from peripheral blood, collected on day 0 of AZD1222 vaccination. The chain couples TRBV27 to TRBJ2-7; D possibly corresponds to TRBD2 (7 bases). CDR3 nucleotide sequence: TGTGCCAGCAGTTTAAAAGGGGGGGACGGAAGCTCCTACGAGCAGTACTTC. This translates into CASSLKGGDGSSYEQYF.